The 27 T cell receptor beta chains in this list originate from one sample, sequenced in a study of molecular identifiers for immune sequencing clone quantification. TCRdb independently ran MiXCR on the PCR reads; one entry per CDR3 protein. The table has some 96,000 distinct CDR3 sequences, roughly 26% seen once. The specimen sequenced was naive CD8+ T cells from blood, with Jurkat cell RNA spiked in. Stated subset: FACS-sorted CD8+CD4-CCR7+CD45RA+ naive T cells. These receptors came from a human donor in good health. Some libraries in this study had Jurkat cell RNA spiked in.

This clonotype was counted many times. The chain joins TRBV15 to TRBJ1-4; D perhaps matches TRBD1 (6 bases). The CDR3 sequence is 15 residues long. The V end was cut by 5 bases, the J end by 8 bases, with 18 bases between. The germline V gene has CDR1 LNHNV and CDR2 YYDKDF (reference sequence). In DNA form, the CDR3 reads TGTGCCACCAGCGCACAGGGTCGAGGAGGGGAAAAACTGTTTTTT. This sequence encodes CATSAQGRGGEKLFF.

This clonotype was detected a few times. The V and J genes are TRBV7-9 and TRBJ1-1; D possibly corresponds to TRBD1 (6 bases). Trimming left V 4 bases short and J 1 base short, with 16 bases between. The CDR3 contains 16 residues. From germline, CDR1 is SEHNR and CDR2 FQNEAQ (reference sequence). CDR3 residues: CASSSRQAGKNTEAFF. The CDR3 region has the DNA TGTGCCAGCAGCTCTCGACAGGCGGGGAAGAACACTGAAGCTTTCTTT.

In this sample, this clonotype turned up many times. The V gene is TRBV4-3, the J gene TRBJ2-3; D is possibly TRBD1 (6 bases). The CDR3 totals 17 residues. Trimming removed 1 base from V and 3 bases from J, with 17 bases in between. In germline, CDR1 is LGHNA, CDR2 YSLEER. The CDR3 DNA is TGCGCCAGCAGCCAAGGGGGGCAGGGACAATTGACAGATACGCAGTATTTT. Protein product: CASSQGGQGQLTDTQYF.

The table lists this clonotype with many counts. CDR3 protein: CASSFGQGKDTQYF. CDR3 coding DNA: TGCGCCAGCAGCTTTGGACAGGGGAAAGATACGCAGTATTTT. The V call is TRBV5-1, the J call TRBJ2-3, with 9 positions matching TRBD1. Germline values: CDR1 SGHRS, CDR2 YFSETQ. Trimming cost V 2 bases and J 5 bases; bases outside gene matches: 3. This CDR3 region has 14 residues.

This sequence joins TRBV2 and TRBJ1-6; 11 bases match TRBD1. V lost 3 bases and J lost 8; bases outside the gene matches: 3. Germline loops: CDR1 SNHLY, CDR2 FYNNEI. The CDR3 totals 15 residues. The CDR3 nucleotides read TGTGCCAGCAGTGAGGGACAGGGGGTTCATTCACCCCTCCACTTT. Its translation: CASSEGQGVHSPLHF.

This clonotype has just one count. A much larger clone lies a single base off, so this may be a read error. J is TRBJ2-5 and V is TRBV6-1, with D perhaps matching TRBD1 (6 bases). The V gene's germline CDR1 is MNHNS and CDR2 SASEGT. This CDR3 has 14 amino acids. CDR3 DNA sequence: TGTGCCAGCAGTGTGGGGACATCCCAAGAGCCCCAGTACTTC. Amino acids: CASSVGTSQEPQYF.

This rearrangement joins TRBV27 to TRBJ1-2; D is unclear. Germline-derived CDR1 and CDR2 are MNHEY and SMNVEV (reference sequence). This CDR3 has 13 residues. Trimming pared 7 bases from V and 7 bases from J, leaving 16 bases between. CDR3 bases: TGTGCCAGCAAGTTAAGGCTAGACTGTGGCTACACCTTC. Translating it yields CASKLRLDCGYTF.

Concerning this clonotype itself: A much larger clone differs from this one at a single base, so this may be a read error. The V and J genes are TRBV10-2 and TRBJ1-1; D gene ambiguous. The CDR3 runs 11 residues. V was pared by 3 bases and J by 12 bases, with 11 bases between. Germline V gene lookup returns CDR1 WSHSY and CDR2 SAAADI. CDR3 loop: CASSEGGLTFF. DNA for the CDR3: TGCGCCAGCAGTGAAGGCGGTCTGACTTTCTTT.

The table lists this clonotype with many counts. DNA for the CDR3: TGTGCCAGCAGCATCCAGGGACGGGAATCCTACAATGAGCAGTTCTTC. The encoded protein is CASSIQGRESYNEQFF. This rearrangement joins TRBV6-2 or TRBV6-3 to TRBJ2-1; the D call may be TRBD1 or TRBD2 (5 bases each). CDR3 length equals 16 residues. V lost 6 bases and J 1 base, leaving 16 bases between the germline ends. Germline loops: CDR1 MNHEY, CDR2 SVGEGT.

This clonotype has at least ten counts. This rearrangement joins TRBV6-5 to TRBJ2-7; D ambiguous. Trimming took off 6 bases at V and 5 bases at J, with 8 bases between the two ends. This CDR3 contains 11 residues. Germline CDR1 and CDR2: MNHEY and SVGAGI. The CDR3 DNA is TGTGCCAGCAGCTGGGCGGACGAGCAGTACTTC. Protein product: CASSWADEQYF.

On this clonotype itself: This may be a read error: a much more frequent sequence differs by one nucleotide. The chain links TRBV5-6 to TRBJ1-2, with D unresolved. In germline, CDR1 is SGHDT, CDR2 YYEEEE. This CDR3 contains 15 residues. Trimming took off 4 bases at V and 7 bases at J, with 20 bases between the two ends. CDR3 region: CASSRGFMRQPGYTF. The CDR3 bases are TGTGCCAGCAGCCGGGGTTTTATGCGGCAGCCTGGCTACACCTTC.

Note on this clonotype: Since a much larger clone is just one base distant, this may be a read error. The V call is TRBV6-5, the J call TRBJ1-1; D is uncertain. The CDR3 totals 12 residues. Germline CDR1 is MNHEY and CDR2 is SVGAGI. CDR3 DNA sequence: TGTGCCAGCGGTTACACGGGGACTGAAGCTTTCTTT. It codes for CASGYTGTEAFF.

At least ten counts were recorded for this clonotype. The rearrangement links TRBV5-4 to TRBJ2-7, with TRBD2 matching over 11 bases. Germline lookup yields CDR1 SGHNT and CDR2 YYREEE (reference sequence). After removal of 3 bases from V and 2 bases from J, the junction contained 4 bases not matched to a gene. This CDR3 has 15 amino acids. CDR3 region: CASSWGTSGTYEQYF. As DNA, the CDR3 is TGTGCCAGCAGCTGGGGGACTAGCGGCACCTACGAGCAGTACTTC.

As regards this clonotype: This may come from a read error, since a much larger clone is one base off. The rearrangement joins TRBV6-2 or TRBV6-3 to TRBJ2-2, with D possibly being TRBD2 (6 bases). Looked up from germline, CDR1 is MNHEY and CDR2 is SVGEGT. This CDR3 spans 18 amino acids. The V end lost 4 bases, the J end lost 0 bases, and 18 bases lay between the germline ends. In DNA, the CDR3 is TGTGCCAGCAGTTGCCTTGGGGACTCCCTCGCGAACACCGGGGAGCTGTTTTTT. This encodes CASSCLGDSLANTGELFF.

With respect to this clonotype: The junction does not match germline at one end; this may be a read error. The chain carries TRBV7-2 and TRBJ2-2, with D tentatively TRBD1 or TRBD2 (5 bases each). The CDR3 covers 17 residues. Looked up from germline, CDR1 is SGHTA and CDR2 is FQGNSA. The chain's CDR3 is CAGSLVLGRGNTGELFF. The CDR3 DNA reads TGTGCCGGCAGCTTAGTCCTGGGACGGGGTAACACCGGGGAGCTGTTTTTT.

The CDR3: CASSTTQYNEQFF. CDR3 DNA: TGTGCCAGTAGTACAACGCAATACAATGAGCAGTTCTTC. The chain is built from TRBV19 and TRBJ2-1; D not resolved. The CDR3 is made up of 13 amino acids. Trimming took off 4 bases at V and 4 bases at J, with 8 bases between the two ends. In germline, CDR1 is LNHDA, CDR2 SQIVND (reference sequence).

This clonotype was observed a few times. The V call is TRBV14, the J call TRBJ2-7; the D is unclear. V was pared by 2 bases and J by 3 bases, with 8 bases between. The germline V gene encodes CDR1 SGHDN and CDR2 FVKESK. The CDR3 totals 13 residues. CDR3 loop: CASSQNPNYEQYF. CDR3 nucleotide sequence: TGTGCCAGCAGCCAAAATCCCAACTACGAGCAGTACTTC.

This clonotype was observed many times. The rearrangement uses TRBV6-5 and TRBJ2-3; D may match TRBD1 or TRBD2 (5 bases each). V lost 6 bases and J lost 1, with 23 bases in between. This CDR3 region has 18 residues. The germline V gene encodes CDR1 MNHEY and CDR2 SVGAGI. The CDR3 is CASSWAWGSDSGTDTQYF. The CDR3, as DNA: TGTGCCAGCAGCTGGGCTTGGGGGTCGGATAGTGGCACAGATACGCAGTATTTT.

About this clonotype itself: It may be a read error: a sequence one base away is much more abundant. No conserved phenylalanine or tryptophan is present at the end of the CDR3, so a read error is the likely explanation. The chain employs TRBV20-1 and TRBJ1-1; D remains ambiguous. Trimming stripped 2 bases from V and 7 bases from J, with 14 bases between. CDR1 and CDR2 (germline): DFQATT, SNEGSKA (reference sequence). This CDR3 is built from 13 residues. In nucleotides, the CDR3 is TGCAGTGCTAGATCCTCCATCGTTGGTGAAGCTTTCTTA. Translated: CSARSSIVGEAFL.

The CDR3 reads CASSTPRTGNEQYF. In DNA, the CDR3 is TGTGCCAGCAGTACCCCCAGGACAGGGAACGAGCAGTACTTC. The chain employs TRBV6-2 or TRBV6-3 and TRBJ2-7; 8 positions agree with TRBD1. Germline lookup yields CDR1 MNHEY and CDR2 SVGEGT. After removal of 5 bases from V and 5 bases from J, the junction contained 8 bases not matched to a gene. This CDR3 region has 14 residues.

This clonotype was seen at least ten times. The chain has TRBV5-6 and TRBJ1-5; D is unresolved. This CDR3 is 14 amino acids long. V was clipped by 0 bases and J by 7 bases, with 11 bases between them. The germline V gene encodes CDR1 SGHDT and CDR2 YYEEEE. The CDR3 sequence is CASSLARGGQPQHF. The CDR3 DNA follows: TGTGCCAGCAGCTTGGCCCGAGGTGGCCAGCCCCAGCATTTT.

This clonotype was detected many times. CDR3 DNA: TGTGCCAGCAGCTTGGAGTCTGGGCAGGGAAGCACTGAAGCTTTCTTT. Its protein is CASSLESGQGSTEAFF. The chain combines TRBV5-6 with TRBJ1-1; possible D gene TRBD1, 5 bases. The CDR3 runs to 16 residues. Germline CDR1 reads SGHDT; CDR2 reads YYEEEE. V lost 0 bases, J lost 4 bases, and 16 bases lay in between. The full variable domain, with the rest looked up from reference TRBV5-6 and TRBJ1-1, is DAGVTQSPTHLIKTRGQQVTLRCSPKSGHDTVSWYQQALGQGPQFIFQYYEEEERQRGNFPDRFSGHQFPNYSSELNVNALLLGDSALYLCASSLESGQGSTEAFFGQGTRLTVV.

This clonotype was picked up many times. The gene calls are TRBV4-3 and TRBJ1-1; D gene uncertain. The CDR3 consists of 15 residues. Trimming pared 2 bases from V and 2 bases from J, leaving 12 bases between. Germline CDR1 reads LGHNA; CDR2 reads YSLEER. CDR3 coding DNA: TGCGCCAGCAGCCAAAAACGCGGGATTAACACTGAAGCTTTCTTT. It translates to CASSQKRGINTEAFF.

This clonotype was found a few times. This may come from a read error, since a much larger clone is one base off. CDR3 in amino acids: CAWGGHMPSGGLDTQYF. In DNA, the CDR3 is TGTGCCTGGGGGGGACATATGCCTAGCGGGGGGTTAGATACGCAGTATTTT. This chain joins TRBV30 and TRBJ2-3; 11 bases align to TRBD2. With 5 bases clipped from V and 5 bases from J, the junction kept 15 bases outside the gene matches. The V gene's germline CDR1 is GTSNPN and CDR2 SVGIG (reference sequence). CDR3 length equals 17 residues.

This clonotype was picked up many times. The rearrangement links TRBV10-1 to TRBJ2-7; D is possibly TRBD1 (5 bases). The CDR3 is 13 residues long. Germline values: CDR1 WNHNN, CDR2 SYGVQD (reference sequence). Between the trimmed V and J ends, which lost 2 bases and 3 bases, there was a span of 8 bases. The CDR3 spells CASSEGHFYEQYF. CDR3 in DNA: TGCGCCAGCAGTGAGGGACATTTCTACGAGCAGTACTTC.

V and J are TRBV9 and TRBJ2-7; perhaps TRBD2 as D (6 bases). The length of the CDR3 is 14 residues. The V and J ends lost 0 bases and 2 bases respectively, with 9 bases between them. From germline, CDR1 is SGDLS and CDR2 YYNGEE. The CDR3 sequence: CASSVVAAPYEQYF. CDR3 nucleotides: TGTGCCAGCAGCGTAGTAGCGGCCCCCTACGAGCAGTACTTC.

This clonotype has ten or more counts. CDR3 sequence (DNA): TGTGCCAGCAGCTCGCAGGATAGCCTCTCCTACGAGCAGTACTTC. The encoded protein is CASSSQDSLSYEQYF. V usage is TRBV7-9 and J usage is TRBJ2-7; D is ambiguous. V lost 4 bases to trimming and J lost 0 bases, with 13 bases between them. The V gene's germline CDR1 is SEHNR and CDR2 FQNEAQ (reference sequence). The CDR3 loop spans 15 amino acids.